The text below deals with one T cell receptor beta chain. This clone was counted only a few times. There is no known antigen for this receptor. It has no much larger one-base neighbor in the sample; base qualities were not kept. Receptor amplification or capture employed the immunoSEQ multiplex PCR assay. The table comes from immuneACCESS by way of TCRdb, which keeps in-frame sequences with V and J called. Part of the clones is missing from these tables; in studies checked, under half for an unresolved V gene and the rest for unknown reasons. Present in this sample are around 90,000 clones, over 75% of which were seen just once. Less than 2.5% of the sample lies in the top ten. This record belongs to a study of control samples from healthy donors and cancer patients (dated by TCRdb to 2020 to 2021). The CDR3 has 14 amino acids, counting the end cysteine and phenylalanine. Here the CDR3 DNA is all that survives: 42 bases in frame from base 1. V was cut back by 1 base and J by 9 bases, leaving a gap of 10 bases between them. CDR1 and CDR2 (SGHVS, FQNEAQ) derive from the germline V gene.

The chain is assembled from TRBV7-8 and TRBJ1-6; no D gene is confidently identified. Sequenced: blood. This TCR derives from a woman between 40 and 55 years old in good health. The CDR3 amino acid sequence is: CASSLDAGRSPLHF. The nucleotides read TGTGCCAGCAGCTTAGACGCAGGCCGTTCACCCCTCCACTTT.